The 5 T cell receptor beta chains listed next were all sequenced from one sample in a study of blood T cells in healthy people across ages (dated by TCRdb to the mid-2010s). The library was generated by 5' RACE. The sequencer was an Illumina HiSeq 2500. A second PCR of about 6 to 12 cycles was performed with a sample-barcoded 5' primer and a J-beta primer mix. TCRdb redid the processing of the public reads, applying fastp at Q25 and MiXCR, and retained in-frame beta chains. CDR3 protein sequences are deduplicated, and each keeps its most common genes and DNA. The sample includes roughly 800,000 distinct CDR3 sequences, with about 53% observed a single time. 41% of the sample is in the top ten clones. The sample was blood. Source of these receptors: an elderly man in good health.

On this clonotype itself: The junction shows a germline mismatch at one end, possibly a read error. This chain joins TRBV2 and TRBJ2-4; 7 bases match TRBD1. The J call may not be correct, given that the DNA end is closer to TRBJ2-7. The CDR3 runs to 14 residues. Looked up from germline, CDR1 is SNHLY and CDR2 is FYNNEI. CDR3 amino acids: CAGSVAGTAYEQYF. The CDR3, as DNA: TGTGCCGGCAGTGTGGCAGGGACAGCCTACGAGCAGTACTTC.

This clonotype turned up a few times. The rearrangement links TRBV7-2 to TRBJ2-1, with 7 bases fitting TRBD2. The CDR3 is 15 residues long. Germline V gene sequence: CDR1 SGHTA, CDR2 FQGNSA. Germline trimming cut 0 bases from V and 8 bases from J; bases unmatched to any gene: 7. The CDR3 protein is CASSLARERFDEQFF. CDR3 in DNA: TGTGCCAGCAGCTTAGCGCGGGAGCGATTCGATGAGCAGTTCTTC.

This clonotype was found once. The V and J genes are TRBV6-5 and TRBJ2-1, with 7 bases identical to TRBD1. V shed 2 bases and J 9 bases; nucleotides not matched to a gene: 10. The CDR3 is 15 amino acids. The germline gives CDR1 MNHEY, CDR2 SVGAGI. The CDR3 bases are TGTGCCAGCAGTTACACAACGATGGGACAGTCTGAGCAGTTCTTC. Its translation: CASSYTTMGQSEQFF.

This clonotype has only one observation. The chain couples TRBV12-3 or TRBV12-4 to TRBJ2-7; no clear D gene. The CDR3 has 12 amino acids. V dropped 2 bases and J dropped 3 bases, with 5 bases sitting between them. CDR3 DNA: TGTGCCAGCAGTTTATACCTCTACGAGCAGTACTTC. This gives the protein CASSLYLYEQYF.

This clonotype has a handful of counts. This CDR3 reads CSVQRSEKLFF. CDR3 DNA sequence: TGCAGCGTTCAACGGAGCGAAAAACTGTTTTTT. The V gene is TRBV29-1, the J gene TRBJ1-4; D is undetermined. Trimming took 5 bases from V and 8 from J, leaving 9 bases between them. This CDR3 comprises 11 residues. The germline V gene encodes CDR1 SQVTM and CDR2 ANQGSEA.